The entry that follows covers one T cell receptor beta chain sequence. The entry originates in a study of control samples from healthy donors and cancer patients. CDR3 size: 15 residues. Germline CDR1 GTSNPN, CDR2 SVGIG (reference sequence). With 5 bases clipped from V and 4 bases from J, the junction kept 7 bases outside the gene matches. The method was immunoSEQ multiplex PCR; TCRdb's version includes in-frame clones alone and lacks a portion of them. The sample lists tens of thousands of clones; approximately 89% were seen once. Sequencing used PBMCs. The clonotype was recovered from a woman aged 50 to 60 with head and neck cancer. The chain recombines TRBV30 with TRBJ2-5; 13 bases are a match to TRBD2. The CDR3 loop reads CAWGLLAGGPETQYF. CDR3 DNA: TGTGCCTGGGGCCTACTAGCGGGGGGGCCAGAGACCCAGTACTTC.